This entry concerns a single T cell receptor beta chain. This sample was taken from a study of blood T cell repertoires in COVID-19. Overall study: PBMCs, B-cell-depleted T cells, or T cells provided the cDNA or gDNA that made up the material.

Per the germline V gene, CDR1 is SEHNR and CDR2 is FQNEAQ (reference sequence). The V end lost 0 bases, the J end lost 7 bases, and 9 bases lay between the germline ends. CDR3 length equals 13 residues. Sequencing was performed with immunoSEQ multiplex PCR; in TCRdb, only in-frame clones are kept and a portion is missing. The sample gives 10,000 to 15,000 clones, 88% of which show up once; just under 30% is in the top ten. Sequencing was performed on peripheral blood. This sequence was found in a human donor in a cohort sampled during active COVID-19. The chain recombines TRBV7-9 with TRBJ1-2; no definite D call. The CDR3 DNA follows: TGTGCCAGCAGCTTAGCATTGGCGGGTGGCTACACCTTC. Its protein is CASSLALAGGYTF.